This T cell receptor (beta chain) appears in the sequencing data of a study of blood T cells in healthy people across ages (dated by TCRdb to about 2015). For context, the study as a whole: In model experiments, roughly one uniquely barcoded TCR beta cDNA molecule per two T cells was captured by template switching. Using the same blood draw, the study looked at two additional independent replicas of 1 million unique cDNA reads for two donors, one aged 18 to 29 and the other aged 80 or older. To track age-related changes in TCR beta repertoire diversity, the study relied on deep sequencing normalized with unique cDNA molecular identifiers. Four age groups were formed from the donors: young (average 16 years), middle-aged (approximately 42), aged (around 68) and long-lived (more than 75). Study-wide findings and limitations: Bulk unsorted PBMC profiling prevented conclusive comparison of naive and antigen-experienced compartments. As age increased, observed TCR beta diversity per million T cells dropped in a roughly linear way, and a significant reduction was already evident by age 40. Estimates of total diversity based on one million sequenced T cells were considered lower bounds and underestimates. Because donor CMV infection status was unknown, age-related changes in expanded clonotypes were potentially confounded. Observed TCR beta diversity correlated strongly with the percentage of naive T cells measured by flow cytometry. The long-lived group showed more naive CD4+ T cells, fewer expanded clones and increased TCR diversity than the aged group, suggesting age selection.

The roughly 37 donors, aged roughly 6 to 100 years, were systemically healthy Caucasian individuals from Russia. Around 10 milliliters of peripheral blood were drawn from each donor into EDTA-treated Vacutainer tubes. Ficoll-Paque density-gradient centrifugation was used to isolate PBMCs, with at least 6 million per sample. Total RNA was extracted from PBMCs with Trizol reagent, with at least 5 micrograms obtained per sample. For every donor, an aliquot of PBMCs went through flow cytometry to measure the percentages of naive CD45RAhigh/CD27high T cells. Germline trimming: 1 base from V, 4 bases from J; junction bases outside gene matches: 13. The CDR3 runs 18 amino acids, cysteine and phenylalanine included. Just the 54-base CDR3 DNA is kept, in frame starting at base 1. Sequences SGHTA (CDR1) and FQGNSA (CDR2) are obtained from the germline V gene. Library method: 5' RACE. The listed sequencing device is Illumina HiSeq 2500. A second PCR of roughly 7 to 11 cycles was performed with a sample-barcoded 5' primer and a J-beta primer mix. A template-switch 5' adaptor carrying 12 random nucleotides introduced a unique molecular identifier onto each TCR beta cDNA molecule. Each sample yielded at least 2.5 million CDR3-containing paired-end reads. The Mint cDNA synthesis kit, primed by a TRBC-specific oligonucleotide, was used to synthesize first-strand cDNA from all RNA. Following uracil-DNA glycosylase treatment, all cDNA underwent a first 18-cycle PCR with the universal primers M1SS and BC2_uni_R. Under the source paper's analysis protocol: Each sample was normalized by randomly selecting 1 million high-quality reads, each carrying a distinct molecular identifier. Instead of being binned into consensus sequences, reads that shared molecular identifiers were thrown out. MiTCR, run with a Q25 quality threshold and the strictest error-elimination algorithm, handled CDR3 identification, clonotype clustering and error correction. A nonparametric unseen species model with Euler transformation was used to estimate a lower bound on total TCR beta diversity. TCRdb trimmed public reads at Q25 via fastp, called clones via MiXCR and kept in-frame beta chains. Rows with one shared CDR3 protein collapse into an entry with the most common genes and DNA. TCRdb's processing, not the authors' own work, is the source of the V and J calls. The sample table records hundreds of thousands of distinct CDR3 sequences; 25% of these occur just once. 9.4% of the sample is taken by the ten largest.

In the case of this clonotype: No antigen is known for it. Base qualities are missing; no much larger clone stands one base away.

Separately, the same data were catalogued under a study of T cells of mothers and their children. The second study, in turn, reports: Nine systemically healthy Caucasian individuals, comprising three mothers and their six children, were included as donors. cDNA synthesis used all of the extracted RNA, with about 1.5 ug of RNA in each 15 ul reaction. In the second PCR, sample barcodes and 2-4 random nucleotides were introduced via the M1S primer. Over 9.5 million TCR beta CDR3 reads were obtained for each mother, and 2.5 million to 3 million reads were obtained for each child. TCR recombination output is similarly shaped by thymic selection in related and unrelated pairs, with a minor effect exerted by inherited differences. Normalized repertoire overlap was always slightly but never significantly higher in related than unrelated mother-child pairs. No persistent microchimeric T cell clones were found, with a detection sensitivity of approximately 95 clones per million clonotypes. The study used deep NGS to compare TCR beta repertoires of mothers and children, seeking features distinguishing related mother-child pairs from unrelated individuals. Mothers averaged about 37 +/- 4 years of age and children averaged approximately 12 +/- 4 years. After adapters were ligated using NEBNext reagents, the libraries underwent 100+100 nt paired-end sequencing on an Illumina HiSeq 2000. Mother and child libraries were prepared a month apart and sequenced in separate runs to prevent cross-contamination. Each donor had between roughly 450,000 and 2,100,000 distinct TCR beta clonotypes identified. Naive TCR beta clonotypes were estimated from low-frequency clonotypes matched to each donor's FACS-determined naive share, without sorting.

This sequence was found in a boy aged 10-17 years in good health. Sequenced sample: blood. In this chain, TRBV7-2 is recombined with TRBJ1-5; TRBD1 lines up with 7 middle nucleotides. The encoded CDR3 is CASSLGIQQGQMNQPQHF. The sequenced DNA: TGTGCCAGCAGCTTAGGAATTCAACAGGGACAGATGAATCAGCCCCAGCATTTT.